This T cell receptor (beta chain) was documented in a study of blood T cell repertoires in COVID-19. The V end was cut by 5 bases, the J end by 3 bases, with 14 bases between. This CDR3 is built from 14 residues. The germline V gene encodes CDR1 SGHVS and CDR2 FQNEAQ. This clone was counted once. In the original analysis: By means of reference gene primer amplification, nucleated cell counts were estimated. The protocol was immunoSEQ multiplex PCR, while the TCRdb copy is restricted to in-frame clones and leaves out a portion. That table is the source of V, J and clone size, and D and trimming were worked out from the DNA. The table records fewer than 200,000 clones, roughly 76% of them present only once.

Sequenced material: peripheral blood. The chain uses TRBV7-8 and TRBJ2-7; a possible D gene is TRBD1 (6 bases). This sequence was found in a middle-aged woman with COVID-19, enrolled during active disease. CDR3 loop: CASSPSGQFYEQYF. The CDR3 DNA reads as TGTGCCAGCAGCCCCTCAGGACAGTTCTACGAGCAGTACTTC.